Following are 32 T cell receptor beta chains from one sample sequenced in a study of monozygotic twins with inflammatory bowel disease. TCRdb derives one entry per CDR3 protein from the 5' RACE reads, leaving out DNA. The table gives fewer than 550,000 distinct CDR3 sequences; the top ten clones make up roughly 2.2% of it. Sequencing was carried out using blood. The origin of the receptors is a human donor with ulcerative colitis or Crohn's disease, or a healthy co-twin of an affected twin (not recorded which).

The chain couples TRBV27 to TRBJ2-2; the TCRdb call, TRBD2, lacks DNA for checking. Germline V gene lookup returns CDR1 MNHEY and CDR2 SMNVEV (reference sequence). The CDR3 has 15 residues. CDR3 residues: CASSYGPSGTGELFF.

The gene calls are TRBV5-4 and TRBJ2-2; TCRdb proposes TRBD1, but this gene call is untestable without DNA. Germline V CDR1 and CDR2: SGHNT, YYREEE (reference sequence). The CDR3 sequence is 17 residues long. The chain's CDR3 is CASTPTRTGQNTGELFF.

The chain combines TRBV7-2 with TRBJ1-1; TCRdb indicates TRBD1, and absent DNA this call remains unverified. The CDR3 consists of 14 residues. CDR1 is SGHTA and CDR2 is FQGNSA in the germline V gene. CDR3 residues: CASSLAQGATEAFF.

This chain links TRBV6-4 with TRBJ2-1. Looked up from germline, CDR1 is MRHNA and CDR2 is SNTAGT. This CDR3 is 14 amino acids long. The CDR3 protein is CASRPQGTNNEQFF.

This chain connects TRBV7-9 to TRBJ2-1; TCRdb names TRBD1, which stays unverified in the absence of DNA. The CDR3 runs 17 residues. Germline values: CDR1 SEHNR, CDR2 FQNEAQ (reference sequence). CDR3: CASSSRRGRAGFNEQFF.

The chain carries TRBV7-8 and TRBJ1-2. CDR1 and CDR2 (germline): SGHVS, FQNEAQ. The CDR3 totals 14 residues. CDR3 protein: CASSLGTSNYGYTF.

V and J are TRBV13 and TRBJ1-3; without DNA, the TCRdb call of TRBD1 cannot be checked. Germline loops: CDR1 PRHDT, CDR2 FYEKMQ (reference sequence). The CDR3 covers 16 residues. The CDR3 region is CASSYLQGESGNTIYF.

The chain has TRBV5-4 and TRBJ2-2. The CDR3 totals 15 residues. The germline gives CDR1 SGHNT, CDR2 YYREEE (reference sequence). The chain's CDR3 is CASSSGLSNTGELFF.

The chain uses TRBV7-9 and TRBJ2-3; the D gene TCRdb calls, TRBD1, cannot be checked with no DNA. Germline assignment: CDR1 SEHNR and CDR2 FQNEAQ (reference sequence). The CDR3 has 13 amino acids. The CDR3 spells CASILQGIDTQYF.

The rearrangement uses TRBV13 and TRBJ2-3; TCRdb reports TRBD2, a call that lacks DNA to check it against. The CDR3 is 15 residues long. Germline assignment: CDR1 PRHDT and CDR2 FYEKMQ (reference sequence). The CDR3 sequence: CASSSLAELTDTQYF.

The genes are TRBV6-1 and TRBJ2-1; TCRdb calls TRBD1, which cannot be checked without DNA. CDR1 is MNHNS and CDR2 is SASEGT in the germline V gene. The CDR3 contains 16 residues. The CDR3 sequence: CASSDRQGSSYNEQFF.

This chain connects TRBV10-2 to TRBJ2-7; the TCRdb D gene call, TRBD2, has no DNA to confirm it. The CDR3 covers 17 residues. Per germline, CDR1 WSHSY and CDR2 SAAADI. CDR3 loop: CASSLTSGRAISYEQYF.

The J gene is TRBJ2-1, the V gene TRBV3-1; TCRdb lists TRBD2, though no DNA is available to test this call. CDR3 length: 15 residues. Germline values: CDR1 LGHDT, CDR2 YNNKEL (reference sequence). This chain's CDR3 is CASSRTSGGPNEQFF.

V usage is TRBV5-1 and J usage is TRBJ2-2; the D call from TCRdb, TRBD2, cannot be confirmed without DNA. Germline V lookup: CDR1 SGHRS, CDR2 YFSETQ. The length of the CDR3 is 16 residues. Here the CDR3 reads CASSASGRSDTGELFF.

The CDR3 spells CASSQDWLAGSYNEQFF. This chain connects TRBV3-1 to TRBJ2-1. There are 17 residues in the CDR3. Germline CDR1 reads LGHDT; CDR2 reads YNNKEL (reference sequence).

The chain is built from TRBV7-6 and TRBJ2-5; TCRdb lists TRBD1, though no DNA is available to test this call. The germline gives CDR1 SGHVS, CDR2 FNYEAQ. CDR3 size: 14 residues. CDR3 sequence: CASSLAGRVETQYF.

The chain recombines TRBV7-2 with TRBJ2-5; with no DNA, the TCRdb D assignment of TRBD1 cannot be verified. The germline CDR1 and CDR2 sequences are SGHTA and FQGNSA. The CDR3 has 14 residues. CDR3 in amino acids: CASSYPTGKETQYF.

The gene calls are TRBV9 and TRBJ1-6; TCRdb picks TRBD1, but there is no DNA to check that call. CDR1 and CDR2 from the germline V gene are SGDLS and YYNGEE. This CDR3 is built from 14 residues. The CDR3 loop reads CASSVGQINSPLHF.

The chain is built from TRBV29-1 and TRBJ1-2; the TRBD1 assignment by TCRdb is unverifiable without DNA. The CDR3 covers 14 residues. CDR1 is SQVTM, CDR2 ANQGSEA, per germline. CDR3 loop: CSVETRSENYGYTF.

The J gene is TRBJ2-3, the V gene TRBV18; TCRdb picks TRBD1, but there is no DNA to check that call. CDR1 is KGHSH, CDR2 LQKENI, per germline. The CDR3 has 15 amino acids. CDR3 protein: CASSPRQGSTDTQYF.

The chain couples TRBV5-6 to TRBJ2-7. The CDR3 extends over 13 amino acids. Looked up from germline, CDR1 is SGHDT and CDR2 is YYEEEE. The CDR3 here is CASSLPTSYEQYF.

CDR3 region: CASSYLAGGTNEQFF. The chain recombines TRBV5-1 with TRBJ2-1; TCRdb's assignment of TRBD2 cannot be checked, as there is no DNA. CDR1 is SGHRS and CDR2 is YFSETQ in the germline V gene. This CDR3 region has 15 residues. Variable domain in full (rest from reference TRBV5-1 and TRBJ2-1): KAGVTQTPRYLIKTRGQQVTLSCSPISGHRSVSWYQQTPGQGLQFLFEYFSETQRNKGNFPGRFSGRQFSNSRSEMNVSTLELGDSALYLCASSYLAGGTNEQFFGPGTRLTVL.

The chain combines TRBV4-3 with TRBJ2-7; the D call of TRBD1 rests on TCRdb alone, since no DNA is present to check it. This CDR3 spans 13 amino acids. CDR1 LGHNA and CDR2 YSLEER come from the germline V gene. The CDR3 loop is CASSLYRGNEQYF.

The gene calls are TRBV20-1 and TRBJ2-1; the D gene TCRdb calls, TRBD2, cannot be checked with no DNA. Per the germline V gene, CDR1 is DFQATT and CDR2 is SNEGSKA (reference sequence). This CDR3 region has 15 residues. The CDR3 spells CSALPGLAGHNEQFF.

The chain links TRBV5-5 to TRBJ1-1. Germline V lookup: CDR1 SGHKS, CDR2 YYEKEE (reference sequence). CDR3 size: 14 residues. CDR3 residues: CASSYGAANTEAFF.

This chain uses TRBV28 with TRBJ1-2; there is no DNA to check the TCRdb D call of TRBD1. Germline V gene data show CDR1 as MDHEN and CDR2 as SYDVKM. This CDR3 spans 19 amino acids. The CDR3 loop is CASSRDGGYTFTANYGYTF.

This CDR3 is CASRRRGSYDGYTF. The V call is TRBV6-1, the J call TRBJ1-2; the D gene TCRdb calls, TRBD1, cannot be checked with no DNA. Per the germline V gene, CDR1 is MNHNS and CDR2 is SASEGT. The CDR3 is 14 amino acids.

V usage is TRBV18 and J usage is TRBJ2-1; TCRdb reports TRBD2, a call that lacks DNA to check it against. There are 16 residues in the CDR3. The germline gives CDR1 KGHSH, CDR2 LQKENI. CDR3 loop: CASSPTGAGGPNEQFF.

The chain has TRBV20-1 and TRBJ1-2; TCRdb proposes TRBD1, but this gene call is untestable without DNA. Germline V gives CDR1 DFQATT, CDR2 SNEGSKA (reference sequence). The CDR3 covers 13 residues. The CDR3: CSASRQGMDGYTF.

The CDR3 region is CASSLFGGGGYDEQFF. This sequence joins TRBV7-6 and TRBJ2-1; the TRBD2 assignment by TCRdb is unverifiable without DNA. The V gene's germline CDR1 is SGHVS and CDR2 FNYEAQ. The CDR3 extends over 16 amino acids. The full variable domain, rest sourced from reference TRBV7-6 and TRBJ2-1, is GAGVSQSPRYKVTKRGQDVALRCDPISGHVSLYWYRQALGQGPEFLTYFNYEAQQDKSGLPNDRFSAERPEGSISTLTIQRTEQRDSAMYRCASSLFGGGGYDEQFFGPGTRLTVL.

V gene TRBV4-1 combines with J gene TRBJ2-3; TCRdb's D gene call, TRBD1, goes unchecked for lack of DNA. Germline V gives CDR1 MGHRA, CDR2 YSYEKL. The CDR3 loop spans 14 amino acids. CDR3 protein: CASSQARGADTQYF.

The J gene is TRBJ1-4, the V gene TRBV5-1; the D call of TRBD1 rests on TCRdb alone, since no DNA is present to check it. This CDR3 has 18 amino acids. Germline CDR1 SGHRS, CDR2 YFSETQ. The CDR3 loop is CASSLRGTVPATNEKLFF.